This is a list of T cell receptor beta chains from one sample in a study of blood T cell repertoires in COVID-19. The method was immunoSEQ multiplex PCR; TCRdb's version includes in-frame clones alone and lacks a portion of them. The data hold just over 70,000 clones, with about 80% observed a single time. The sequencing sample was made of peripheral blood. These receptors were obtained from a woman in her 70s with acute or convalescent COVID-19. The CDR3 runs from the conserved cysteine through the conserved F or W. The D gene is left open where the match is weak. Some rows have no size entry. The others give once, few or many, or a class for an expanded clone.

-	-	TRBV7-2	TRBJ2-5	TGTGCCAGCATTCGGGGTTCGGGGGAGACCCAGTACTTC	CASIRGSGETQYF
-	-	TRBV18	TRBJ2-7	TGTGCCAGCTCACCCGGGTTCTACGAGCAGTACTTC	CASSPGFYEQYF
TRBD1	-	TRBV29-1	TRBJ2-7	TGCAGCGTTGAAGTAACAGGGGGCCACGAGCAGTACTTC	CSVEVTGGHEQYF
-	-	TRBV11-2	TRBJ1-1	TGTGCCAGCAGCTTAGAAGGAGGTGAAGCTTTCTTT	CASSLEGGEAFF
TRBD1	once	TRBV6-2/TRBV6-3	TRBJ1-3	TGTGCCAGCAGCACTCCGGACAGGGCGTGGGGAAACACCATATATTTT	CASSTPDRAWGNTIYF
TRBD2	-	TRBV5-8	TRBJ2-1	TGTGCCAGCAGCCCCCGCGGGAACTTTGGGGGGGTGCATGAGCAGTTCTTC	CASSPRGNFGGVHEQFF
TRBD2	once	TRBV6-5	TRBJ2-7	TGTGCCAGCAGTCCAACTAGCGGGAGAGGCGAGCAGTACTTC	CASSPTSGRGEQYF
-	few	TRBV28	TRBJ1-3	TGTGCCAGCAGTTTGGGGGGGCGAATCGGAAACACCATATATTTT	CASSLGGRIGNTIYF
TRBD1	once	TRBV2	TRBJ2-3	TGTGCCAGCAGCCACGGACAGGGTATGCAGTATTTT	CASSHGQGMQYF
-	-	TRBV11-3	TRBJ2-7	TGTGCCAGCAGCAAGGGGGAAGGCGAGCAGTACTTC	CASSKGEGEQYF
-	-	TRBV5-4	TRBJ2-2	TGTGCCAGCAGCTTGGGGTGGGTAGGGGCGACCGGGGAGCTGTTTTTT	CASSLGWVGATGELFF
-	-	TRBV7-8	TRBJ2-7	TGTGCCAGCAGCAAATCACCCCCCAGGGACTACGAGCAGTACTTC	CASSKSPPRDYEQYF
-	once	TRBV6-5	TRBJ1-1	TGTGCCAGCAGTCATCGACAGGCTGAAGCTTTCTTT	CASSHRQAEAFF
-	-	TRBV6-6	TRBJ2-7	TGTGCCAGCAGTAGACCTCCTCTGGGAGCCGAGCAGTACTTC	CASSRPPLGAEQYF
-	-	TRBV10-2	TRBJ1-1	TGCGCCAGCAGTGAGTCGATTTGGTCAGGCCTCCCGGCTTTCTTT	CASSESIWSGLPAFF
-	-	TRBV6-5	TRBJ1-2	TGTGCCACTAGACATCGAGGGATCAACTATGGCTACACCTTC	CATRHRGINYGYTF
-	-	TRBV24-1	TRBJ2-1	TGTGCCACCAGTGACCGGGACATCACCGGGGATGAGCAGTTCTTC	CATSDRDITGDEQFF
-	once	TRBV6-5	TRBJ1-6	TGTGCCAGCAGTTATTCCCACAGTTCTAATTCACCCCTCCACTTT	CASSYSHSSNSPLHF
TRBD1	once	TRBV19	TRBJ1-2	TGTGCCAGTAGTGCGACACCCGGGACAGGGGTAAACTATGGCTACACCTTC	CASSATPGTGVNYGYTF
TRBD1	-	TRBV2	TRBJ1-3	TGTGCCAGCAGGGTAGACAGGGGATTTGGAAACACCATATATTTT	CASRVDRGFGNTIYF
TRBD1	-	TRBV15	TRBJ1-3	TGTGCCACCAGCAGAGAAGGACAGGGCGGAAACACCATATATTTT	CATSREGQGGNTIYF
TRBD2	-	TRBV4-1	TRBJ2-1	TGCGCCAGCAGCCCAATAGCGGGGGGCTCCTACAATGAGCAGTTCTTC	CASSPIAGGSYNEQFF
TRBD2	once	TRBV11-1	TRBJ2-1	TGTGCCAGCAGCTTAAGACTAGCGGGAGTAAGGAATGAGCAGTTCTTC	CASSLRLAGVRNEQFF
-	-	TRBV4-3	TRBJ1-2	TGCGCCAGCAGCCAAGGCGGGAACTATGGCTACACCTTC	CASSQGGNYGYTF
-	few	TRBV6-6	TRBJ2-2	TGTGCCAGCATAGGGACAACGAACACCGGGGAGCTGTTTTTT	CASIGTTNTGELFF
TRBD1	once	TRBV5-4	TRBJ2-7	TGTGCCAGCAGCTTGGCGGGACAGGGATCCTACGAGCAGTACTTC	CASSLAGQGSYEQYF
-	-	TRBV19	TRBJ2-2	TGTGCCAGTAGCGCGGGACGGGCGAACACCGGGGAGCTGTTTTTT	CASSAGRANTGELFF
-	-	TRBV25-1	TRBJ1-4	TGTGCCAGCAGTGGGGCGTACCCAGAAATGAAAAGACTGTTTTTT	CASSGAYPEMKRLFF
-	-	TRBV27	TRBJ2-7	TGTGCCAGCAGTTTGGACAGCTTCTACGAGCAGTACTTC	CASSLDSFYEQYF
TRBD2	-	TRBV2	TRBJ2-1	TGTGCCAGCAGTCCTATATTCCTACTAGCGGGAGGTAGGAACAATGAGCAGTTCTTC	CASSPIFLLAGGRNNEQFF
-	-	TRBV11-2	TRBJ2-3	TGTGCCAGCAGCCCCCAGGTGGGGCGCACAGATACGCAGTATTTT	CASSPQVGRTDTQYF
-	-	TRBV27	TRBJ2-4	TGTGCCAGCAGTTTGGGGGGATTAGCCAAAAACATTCAGTACTTC	CASSLGGLAKNIQYF
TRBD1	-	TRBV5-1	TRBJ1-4	TGCGCCAGCAGCTTGAGAGCAGGGGGTAATGAAAAACTGTTTTTT	CASSLRAGGNEKLFF
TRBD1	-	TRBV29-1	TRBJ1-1	TGCAGCGCATCGACAGGGGGCGGTACTGAAGCTTTCTTT	CSASTGGGTEAFF
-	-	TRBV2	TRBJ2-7	TGTGCCAGCAGTCAGCCGGGGAGCAGCGAGCAGTACTTC	CASSQPGSSEQYF
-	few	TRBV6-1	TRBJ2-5	TGTGCCAGCAGTGAAACCCTGGCAGCGCGGGAGACCCAGTACTTC	CASSETLAARETQYF
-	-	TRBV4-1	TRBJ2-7	TGCGCCAGCAGCCAAGAGTCGGCAGGGACAAACGAGCAGTACTTC	CASSQESAGTNEQYF
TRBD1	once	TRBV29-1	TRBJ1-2	TGCAGCGTAATACAGGGGGCAGATAACTATGGCTACACCTTC	CSVIQGADNYGYTF
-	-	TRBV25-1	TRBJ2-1	TGTGCCAGCAGGAGGACAGTAGAGCAGTTCTTC	CASRRTVEQFF
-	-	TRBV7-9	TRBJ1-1	TGTGCCAGCAGCTTAGGGCAGGGAATAGAAGAAACTGAAGCTTTCTTT	CASSLGQGIEETEAFF
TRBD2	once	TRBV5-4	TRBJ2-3	TGTGCCAGCAGCGGGGGACTAGCGGGTCCAGATACGCAGTATTTT	CASSGGLAGPDTQYF
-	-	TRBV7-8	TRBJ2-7	TGTGCCAGCAGCCGACAAACACAGGGCGCCGAGCAGTACTTC	CASSRQTQGAEQYF
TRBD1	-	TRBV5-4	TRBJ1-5	TGTGCCACCCGGGACAGCTTTTATAGCAATCAGCCCCAGCATTTT	CATRDSFYSNQPQHF
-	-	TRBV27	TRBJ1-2	TGTGCCAGCAGGGCGGGCACAGGGTTTAAGTTCGGCGGCTACACCTTC	CASRAGTGFKFGGYTF
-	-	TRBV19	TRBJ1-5	TGTGCCAGTAACCCGGGACTAAATCAGCCCCAGCATTTT	CASNPGLNQPQHF
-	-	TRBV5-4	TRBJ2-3	TGTGCCAGCAGCTTAGGGGCCCGCACAGATACGCAGTATTTT	CASSLGARTDTQYF
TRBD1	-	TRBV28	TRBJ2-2	TGTGCCACCGACAGGGCCGGGGAGCTGTTTTTT	CATDRAGELFF